The 11 T cell receptor beta chains in this list originate from one sample, sequenced in a study of blood T cell repertoires in COVID-19. TCRdb keeps only in-frame clones here, not all; method: immunoSEQ multiplex PCR. The top ten clones hold approximately 2.4% of a sample with about 270,000 clones, approximately 86% of them seen once. Sequencing was performed on PBMCs or T cells enriched from blood (not recorded which). The receptors come from a woman between 18 and 29 years old who had recovered from COVID-19.

The V call is TRBV9, the J call TRBJ2-3; 8 nucleotides agree with TRBD2. Germline V gene data show CDR1 as SGDLS and CDR2 as YYNGEE. The CDR3 length is 16 residues. After removal of 0 bases from V and 1 base from J, the junction contained 4 bases not matched to a gene. CDR3 amino acids: CASSVGLAGRTDTQYF. The CDR3 nucleotides read TGTGCCAGCAGCGTAGGGCTAGCGGGTCGCACAGATACGCAGTATTTT.

The V and J genes are TRBV6-5 and TRBJ2-5, with 12 bases that match TRBD2. The CDR3 is 15 amino acids. Germline CDR1 MNHEY, CDR2 SVGAGI. V gave up 6 bases and J gave up 5 bases; unmatched junction bases: 7. The DNA for the CDR3 is TGTGCCAGCAGCCGACTAGCGGGAGAGGGGGAGACCCAGTACTTC. Translated: CASSRLAGEGETQYF.

V usage is TRBV30 and J usage is TRBJ1-2; the D is unclear. Germline loops: CDR1 GTSNPN, CDR2 SVGIG (reference sequence). Trimming cost V 4 bases and J 0 bases, with 9 bases left between them. This CDR3 region has 13 residues. CDR3 nucleotide sequence: TGTGCCTGGACCGTCCAGTCTAACTATGGCTACACCTTC. Protein sequence: CAWTVQSNYGYTF.

This clone was detected once. This sequence joins TRBV30 and TRBJ1-6, with D possibly being TRBD1 (5 bases). Germline assignment: CDR1 GTSNPN and CDR2 SVGIG (reference sequence). Deletions cut 2 bases from V and 3 bases from J, with 11 bases between. This CDR3 is 15 amino acids long. The CDR3 nucleotides are TGTGCCTGGAGTTGGGGCCGGAGCTATAATTCACCCCTCCACTTT. This codes for CAWSWGRSYNSPLHF. Full variable domain (rest looked up from reference TRBV30 and TRBJ1-6): SQTIHQWPATLVQPVGSPLSLECTVEGTSNPNLYWYRQAAGRGLQLLFYSVGIGQISSEVPQNLSASRPQDRQFILSSKKLLLSDSGFYLCAWSWGRSYNSPLHFGNGTRLTVT.

This clone was observed many times. The chain has TRBV6-2 or TRBV6-3 and TRBJ2-1, with 7 positions matching TRBD2. The CDR3 runs to 15 residues. CDR1 MNHEY and CDR2 SVGEGT come from the germline V gene. The V gene end was trimmed by 5 bases and the J gene end by 3 bases; junction bases not matched to a gene: 7. The CDR3 is CASSPSGDYYNEQFF. The CDR3 DNA is TGTGCCAGCAGTCCAAGCGGGGACTACTACAATGAGCAGTTCTTC.

CDR3 coding DNA: TGTGCCAGCAGCCCAAAGGCCCGGGCAGCGGCAAGCACAGATACGCAGTATTTT. Translation: CASSPKARAAASTDTQYF. V is TRBV5-4 and J is TRBJ2-3, with a possible D match to TRBD2 (5 bases). The germline gives CDR1 SGHNT, CDR2 YYREEE (reference sequence). CDR3 size: 18 residues. V lost 4 bases to trimming and J lost 0 bases, with 21 bases between them.

The genes are TRBV9 and TRBJ2-1, with 10 bases aligning to TRBD2. In germline, CDR1 is SGDLS, CDR2 YYNGEE. V was pared by 2 bases and J by 6 bases, with 5 bases of the junction left unmatched. This CDR3 comprises 15 residues. CDR3 amino acids: CASSVSGTSVNEQFF. Here the CDR3 DNA reads TGTGCCAGCAGCGTCTCCGGGACTAGCGTCAATGAGCAGTTCTTC.

This chain uses TRBV19 with TRBJ2-5; 8 bases agree with TRBD1. The germline V gene encodes CDR1 LNHDA and CDR2 SQIVND (reference sequence). V was pared by 5 bases and J by 5 bases, with 7 bases of the junction left unmatched. The CDR3 has 14 amino acids. CDR3 coding DNA: TGTGCCAGTAGTCCGGGCTGGACAGGGGAGACCCAGTACTTC. This sequence encodes CASSPGWTGETQYF.

The V and J genes are TRBV24-1 and TRBJ1-5; unclear D gene. V lost 8 bases to trimming and J lost 0 bases, with 13 bases between them. The germline CDR1 and CDR2 sequences are KGHDR and SFDVKD. This CDR3 is 15 amino acids long. CDR3 amino acids: CATNERRYSNQPQHF. The CDR3 DNA reads as TGTGCCACCAACGAGCGTAGATATAGCAATCAGCCCCAGCATTTT.

The chain is built from TRBV2 and TRBJ2-7; D perhaps matches TRBD1 (6 bases). The CDR3 runs 11 residues. The germline V gene has CDR1 SNHLY and CDR2 FYNNEI. V was clipped by 6 bases and J by 8 bases, with 11 bases between them. DNA of the CDR3: TGTGCCAGCAGCGGCCGGGACAAGCAGTACTTC. Protein sequence: CASSGRDKQYF.

The DNA for the CDR3 is TGCGCCAGCAGCATCGACAGGGGCTCCTACAATGAGCAGTTCTTC. This gives the protein CASSIDRGSYNEQFF. The rearrangement uses TRBV5-1 and TRBJ2-1, with 8 positions matching TRBD1. V lost 4 bases, J lost 0 bases, and 3 bases stayed unmatched. The CDR3 consists of 15 residues. CDR1 is SGHRS, CDR2 YFSETQ, per germline.